Sequencing of this TCR beta chain was carried out in a study of regulatory T cells in long-lasting Graves disease. Germline assignment: CDR1 DFQATT and CDR2 SNEGSKA (reference sequence). The V end lost 1 base, the J end lost 2 bases, and 5 bases lay between the germline ends. The CDR3 covers 12 residues. For this clonotype: Its antigen is not identified.

Indicated time point: newly diagnosed GD, antithyroid drugs for less than 3 months. PBMC-extracted RNA yielded the TCR library. Assembly of TCR beta libraries relied on iRepertoire HTBI primers together with Arm-PCR of CDR3 regions. TCRdb independently ran MiXCR on the multiplex PCR reads; one entry per CDR3 protein. The sample has 450,000 to 500,000 distinct CDR3 sequences; 15% to 20% are singletons. General study points: With persistent disease, TRBV28, TRBJ1-2 and TRBJ2-5 were the favored segments.

This sample also appeared in a second study, on T cells in Graves' hyperthyroidism and ophthalmopathy. From that report: The HTBI set primed first-round TCR CDR3 RT-PCR.

The TCR was taken from a man aged 40-50 years with Graves disease. The sequenced sample was peripheral blood mononuclear cells (PBMCs), obtained at new diagnosis, from a patient treated with antithyroid drugs. The V and J genes are TRBV20-1 and TRBJ2-5, with unresolved D. CDR3 sequence reads: CSARGGQETQYF. In DNA form, the CDR3 reads TGCAGTGCTAGAGGCGGACAAGAGACCCAGTACTTC.